Below, one TCR beta chain is given with its context. Its antigen is unidentified. In germline, CDR1 is DFQATT, CDR2 SNEGSKA (reference sequence). This CDR3 has 16 amino acids. The libraries of TRB cDNA were prepared using 5' RACE with UMI labels. TCRdb reprocessed the 5' RACE reads and reports one entry per CDR3 protein, with no DNA. The sample totals just over 60,000 distinct CDR3 sequences. A CD45RO-CCR7+CD27+CD95- phenotype identified naive CD8+ T cells. The entry originates in a study of CXCR3-negative and CXCR3-positive naive CD8 T cells. General observations from the study: Hydrophobicity was higher for TRB CDR3s found in CXCR3-positive naive cells than in CXCR3-negative naive cells.

The sample consisted of naive CXCR3- CD8+ T cells from blood. Sample subset: CD45RO-CCR7+CD27+CD95- naive CD8+ T cells lacking CXCR3 (TNR3-). The J gene is TRBJ1-5, the V gene TRBV20-1; without DNA, the TCRdb call of TRBD1 cannot be checked. The source is a human donor in good health. Some clones in this sample may be carry-over from other donors' samples. The CDR3 spells CSARGNDRNSNQPQHF.